This T cell receptor (beta chain) was identified during a study of T cell repertoires in cytomegalovirus infection. Study summary: Carrying CMV and the relevant HLA type showed in public TCR beta signatures. General study points: Clonotype analysis showed dominance of the ex vivo response by HLA-C-restricted CMV-specific TCR beta clonotypes. The cumulative frequency of public TCR beta families distinguished individuals who carried CMV together with the relevant HLA.

Germline values: CDR1 SGHVS, CDR2 FNYEAQ. Trimming at V came to 5 bases and at J to 2 bases, leaving 10 bases not matched to a gene. CDR3 size: 17 residues. MiXCR was run by TCRdb on the reads, yielding one entry per CDR3 protein. The sample includes about 450,000 distinct CDR3 sequences, around 32% of them seen just once. About this clonotype itself: Its antigen is currently unknown.

Sequencing was done on a sample of PBMCs. This rearrangement joins TRBV7-6 to TRBJ2-1, with 9 bases lining up with TRBD1. This sequence was found in a human donor in good health (CMV status not recorded). Some clones in this sample may be carry-over from other donors' samples. The DNA of the CDR3 is TGTGCCAGCAGCCCCCAGGGGGACAGGGACGCCTACAATGAGCAGTTCTTC. Its protein product is CASSPQGDRDAYNEQFF.